These T cell receptor beta chains were read from a single sample in a study of blood T cells in healthy people across ages. From the 5' RACE reads, TCRdb called clonotypes with MiXCR, one entry per CDR3 protein. The sample lists about 730,000 distinct CDR3 sequences; about 40% were seen once. The sequencing input was blood. The source of these receptors is a woman aged 55-70 years in good health. CDR3s include the opening cysteine and the closing phenylalanine or tryptophan. D genes are given only for firm matches. Part of the rows lack a size; the others show once, few, many or a class for expanded clones.

abundance	d_gene	v_gene	j_gene	CDR3aa	CDR3nt
NA	NA	TRBV5-1	TRBJ1-1	CASSPEGVDTEAFF	TGCGCCAGCAGCCCTGAGGGGGTGGACACTGAAGCTTTCTTT
NA	TRBD2	TRBV28	TRBJ2-7	CASSSVRTSGSYEQYF	TGTGCCAGCAGTTCCGTCCGGACTAGCGGAAGCTACGAGCAGTACTTC
NA	TRBD2	TRBV20-1	TRBJ2-7	CSALGLAGVGEQYF	TGCAGTGCTCTCGGACTAGCGGGAGTTGGTGAGCAGTACTTC
NA	NA	TRBV5-1	TRBJ2-1	CASSLEGVNEQFF	TGCGCCAGCAGCTTGGAAGGGGTAAATGAGCAGTTCTTC
NA	TRBD2	TRBV24-1	TRBJ2-5	CATSDGLAGVSTQYF	TGTGCCACCAGTGACGGACTAGCGGGGGTATCGACCCAGTACTTC
NA	NA	TRBV6-1	TRBJ2-6	CATKLGPSSGANVLTF	TGTGCCACAAAATTGGGACCGAGCTCTGGGGCCAACGTCCTGACTTTC
many	NA	TRBV25-1	TRBJ2-2	CASRRLTGELFF	TGTGCCAGCAGACGGCTAACCGGGGAGCTGTTTTTT
few	NA	TRBV18	TRBJ1-5	CASSLEWGSGNQPQHF	TGTGCCAGCTCACTGGAATGGGGTAGTGGCAATCAGCCCCAGCATTTT
many	NA	TRBV29-1	TRBJ2-7	CSVENYRPPYEQYF	TGCAGCGTTGAAAATTACAGGCCCCCCTACGAGCAGTACTTC
NA	TRBD1	TRBV28	TRBJ2-6	CASSLGQGARGANVLTF	TGTGCCAGCAGTTTGGGACAGGGGGCGCGTGGGGCCAACGTCCTGACTTTC
NA	TRBD2	TRBV10-3	TRBJ2-1	CAISEVSSGGKYNEQFF	TGTGCCATCAGTGAGGTGTCTAGCGGGGGGAAATACAATGAGCAGTTCTTC
few	NA	TRBV20-1	TRBJ1-5	CSAGRYSNQPQHF	TGCAGTGCGGGACGGTATAGCAATCAGCCCCAGCATTTT